This TCR beta chain was found in a study of T cell repertoires in cytomegalovirus infection. Whole-study context: CMV infection and matching HLA type were both indicated by public TCR beta signatures.

TCRdb reprocessed the reads via MiXCR and lists one record per CDR3 protein. The profile covers fewer than 350,000 distinct CDR3 sequences, with about 17% appearing a single time and about 12% taken by the ten largest. As concerns this clonotype: The CDR3 does not close with the conserved phenylalanine or tryptophan, likely indicating a read error. The limits of the CDR3 on the DNA are not certain, so only TCRdb's listed CDR3 is given.

This receptor was taken from a human donor in good health (CMV status not recorded). Some clones in this sample may be carry-over from other donors' samples. The sample comprised PBMCs.

The CDR3 loop is CAEEEGSG. The chain combines TRBV9 with TRBJ1-2; TRBD1 is the table's D call and was not checked against the DNA. The CDR3 totals 8 residues, both ends included. CDR1 SGDLS and CDR2 YYNGEE come from the germline V gene.